The entry that follows covers one T cell receptor beta chain sequence. This sample is part of a study of OX40 agonist ivuxolimab in advanced cancers. Study as a whole: A history of anti-PD-1, anti-PD-L1 or anti-CTLA-4 therapy was acceptable, and over 35% had some.

Only in-frame clones appear in the TCRdb table, and some are missing; sequencing was by immunoSEQ multiplex PCR. The sample lists about 110,000 clones, 75% to 95% occurring once. This CDR3 region has 13 residues. Germline V gives CDR1 MNHEY, CDR2 SMNVEV (reference sequence). Trimming left V 6 bases short and J 8 bases short, with 15 bases between. The source of this sequence is an adult with an advanced solid tumor such as melanoma, head and neck, liver or kidney cancer. The sample was CD4+ or CD8+ T cells sorted from blood, taken in a trial of the OX40 agonist ivuxolimab. The rearrangement joins TRBV27 to TRBJ2-3; perhaps TRBD2 as D (5 bases). The CDR3 DNA reads as TGTGCCAGCAGGAAAACTAGTCTTGGTACGCAGTATTTT. As protein: CASRKTSLGTQYF.